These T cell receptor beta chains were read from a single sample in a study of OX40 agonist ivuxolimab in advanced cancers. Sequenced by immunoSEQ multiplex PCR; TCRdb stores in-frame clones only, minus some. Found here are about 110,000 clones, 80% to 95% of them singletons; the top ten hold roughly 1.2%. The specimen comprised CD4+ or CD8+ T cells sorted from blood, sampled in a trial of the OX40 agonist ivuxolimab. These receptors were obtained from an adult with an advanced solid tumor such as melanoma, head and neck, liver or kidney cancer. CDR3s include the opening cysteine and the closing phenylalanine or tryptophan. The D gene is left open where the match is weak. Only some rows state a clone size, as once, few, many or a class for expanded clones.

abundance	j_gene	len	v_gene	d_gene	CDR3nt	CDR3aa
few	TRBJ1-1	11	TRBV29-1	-	TGCAGCGTTCGCCTCGGAACGACGGCTTTCTTT	CSVRLGTTAFF
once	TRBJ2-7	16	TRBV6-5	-	TGTGCCAGCAGTTACTCGTTAAACGGACTGTTATACGAGCAGTACTTC	CASSYSLNGLLYEQYF
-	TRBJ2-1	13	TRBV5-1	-	TGCGCCAGCGGACCGGAGGTAAGGAGTGAGCAGTTCTTC	CASGPEVRSEQFF
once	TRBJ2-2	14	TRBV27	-	TGTGCCAGCCACAAAACTTCGGACGCCGGGGAGCTGTTTTTT	CASHKTSDAGELFF
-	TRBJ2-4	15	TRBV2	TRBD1	TGTGCCAGCAGCCAACAGGGGTTAGCCAAAAACATTCAGTACTTC	CASSQQGLAKNIQYF
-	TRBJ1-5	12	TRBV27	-	TGTGCCAGCAGCCAGTCGGGCGGGCCCCAGCATTTT	CASSQSGGPQHF
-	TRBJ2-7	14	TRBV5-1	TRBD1	TGCGCCAGCAGCTCCAGGACAGGCAACTACGAGCAGTACTTC	CASSSRTGNYEQYF
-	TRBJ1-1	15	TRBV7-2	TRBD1	TGTGCCAGCAGCTCTTTCGTACAGGGGCCTCCAAGAGCTTTCTTT	CASSSFVQGPPRAFF
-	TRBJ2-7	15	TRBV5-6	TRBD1	TGTGCCAGCAGCTTGGACAGGGGGCTTTCCTACGAGCAGTACTTC	CASSLDRGLSYEQYF
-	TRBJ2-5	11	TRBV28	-	TGTGCCAGCAAGGACGAAGAGACCCAGTACTTC	CASKDEETQYF
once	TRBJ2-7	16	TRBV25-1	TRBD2	TGTGCCAGCAGTGAGCGGGAGGCCCGCATGGGATACGAGCAGTACTTC	CASSEREARMGYEQYF
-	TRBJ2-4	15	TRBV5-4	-	TGTGCCAGCAGCTCCCCGGGGGGCACCAAAAACATTCAGTACTTC	CASSSPGGTKNIQYF
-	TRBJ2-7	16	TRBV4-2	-	TGTGCCAGCAGCCAAGATTTGAGGACTAATCGGTACGAGCAGTACTTC	CASSQDLRTNRYEQYF
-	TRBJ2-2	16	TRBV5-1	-	TGCGCCAGCAGCTTATCTGCCGGGCGGGACACCGGGGAGCTGTTTTTT	CASSLSAGRDTGELFF
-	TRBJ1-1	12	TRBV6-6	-	TGTGCCAGCAGTTACGAAAACACTGAAGCTTTCTTT	CASSYENTEAFF
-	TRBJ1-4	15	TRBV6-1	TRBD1	TGTGCCAGCGGGGCTCCGGGACAGTCTAATGAAAAACTGTTTTTT	CASGAPGQSNEKLFF
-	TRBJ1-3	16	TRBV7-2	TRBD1	TGTGCCAGCAGCTTAATGAGGACAGGCTCTGGAAACACCATATATTTT	CASSLMRTGSGNTIYF
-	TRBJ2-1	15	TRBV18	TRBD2	TGTGCCAGCTCAGCCGGACTAGCGGGAGTATCTGAGCAGTTCTTC	CASSAGLAGVSEQFF
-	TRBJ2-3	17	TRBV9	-	TGTGCCAGCAGCGGAGGCCCGGGCAGGCCTAGCACAGATACGCAGTATTTT	CASSGGPGRPSTDTQYF
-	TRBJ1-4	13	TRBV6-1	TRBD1	TGTGCCAGCGGGACAGGGGCTTGGGAAAAACTGTTTTTT	CASGTGAWEKLFF
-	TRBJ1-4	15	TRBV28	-	TGTGCCAGCAGTTTAAGTGCAAAGGTTAATGAAAAACTGTTTTTT	CASSLSAKVNEKLFF
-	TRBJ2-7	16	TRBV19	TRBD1	TGTGCCAGTAGTACTTACGGGACAGAAACCTTTTACGAGCAGTACTTC	CASSTYGTETFYEQYF
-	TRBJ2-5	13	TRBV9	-	TGTGCCAGCAGCGTAGAAGTACAAGAGACCCAGTACTTC	CASSVEVQETQYF
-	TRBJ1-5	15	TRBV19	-	TGTGCCAGTAGCCTGAGACAGGACGGCAATCAGCCCCAGCATTTT	CASSLRQDGNQPQHF
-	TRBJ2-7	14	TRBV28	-	TGTGCCAGCAGTTTACCAGACAGATTCTACGAGCAGTACTTC	CASSLPDRFYEQYF
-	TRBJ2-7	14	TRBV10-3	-	TGTGCCATCAGGCGAGAAGGAGTTGTCCACGAGCAGTACTTC	CAIRREGVVHEQYF
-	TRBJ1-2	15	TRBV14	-	TGTGCCAGCAGCCAAGGGGGGGCGCGAGGATATGGCTACACCTTC	CASSQGGARGYGYTF
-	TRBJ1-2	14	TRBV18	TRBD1	TGTGCCAGTCGCCAGGGGGTAGAGGACTATGGCTACACCTTC	CASRQGVEDYGYTF
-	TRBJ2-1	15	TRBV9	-	TGTGCCAGCAGCCCCATTGGGACTTCCTACAATGAGCAGTTCTTC	CASSPIGTSYNEQFF
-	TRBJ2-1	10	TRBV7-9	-	TGTGCCAGCAGCTTGGTTGAGCAGTTCTTC	CASSLVEQFF
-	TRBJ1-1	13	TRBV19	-	TGTGCCAGTAGTACATCAACAGAGACCGAAGCTTTCTTT	CASSTSTETEAFF
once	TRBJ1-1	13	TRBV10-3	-	TGTGCCATCAGTGAGTTAGGGGGCACTGAAGCTTTCTTT	CAISELGGTEAFF
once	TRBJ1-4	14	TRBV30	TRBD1	TGTGCCTGGAACGGACAGGCGTATAATGAAAAACTGTTTTTT	CAWNGQAYNEKLFF
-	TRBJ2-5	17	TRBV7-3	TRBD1	TGTGCCAGCAGCTTAAATCGGGCAGGGGGTTACCAAGAGACCCAGTACTTC	CASSLNRAGGYQETQYF
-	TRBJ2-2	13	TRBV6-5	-	TGTGCCAGCAGCCGACAGGTCACCGGGGAGCTGTTTTTT	CASSRQVTGELFF
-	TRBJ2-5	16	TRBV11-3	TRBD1	TGTGCCAGCAGCCCCCTCGGACAGGGGGCAGGAGAGACCCAGTACTTC	CASSPLGQGAGETQYF
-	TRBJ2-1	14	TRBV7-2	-	TGTGCCAGCAGCTTAGACCAACTTGGTGATGAGCAGTTCTTC	CASSLDQLGDEQFF
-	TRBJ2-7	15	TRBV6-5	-	TGTGCCAGCAGTTACTCGACTGGGTCCTCATACGAGCAGTACTTC	CASSYSTGSSYEQYF
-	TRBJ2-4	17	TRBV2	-	TGTGCCAGCAGTGCCCCTACCCGGGGCCTGGTGGAAAACATTCAGTACTTC	CASSAPTRGLVENIQYF
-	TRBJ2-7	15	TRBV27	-	TGTGCCAGCAGCCACGATTCGGGGAGCTCCTACGAGCAGTACTTC	CASSHDSGSSYEQYF
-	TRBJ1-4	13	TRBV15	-	TGTGCCACCAGCAGGGCGAGGAATGAAAAACTGTTTTTT	CATSRARNEKLFF
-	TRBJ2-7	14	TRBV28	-	TGTGCCAGCAACTCGGCGGGGCGTATCTACGAGCAGTACTTC	CASNSAGRIYEQYF
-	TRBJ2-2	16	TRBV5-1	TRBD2	TGCGCCAGCAGCCCGAGACTAGCGGGAGTCGCCGGGGAGCTGTTTTTT	CASSPRLAGVAGELFF
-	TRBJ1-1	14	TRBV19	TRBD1	TGTGCCAGTACCCTCGACAGGGTGAACACTGAAGCTTTCTTT	CASTLDRVNTEAFF
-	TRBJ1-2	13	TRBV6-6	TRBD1	TGTGCCAGCACCCACAGGGGGTACGGAGGCTACACCTTC	CASTHRGYGGYTF
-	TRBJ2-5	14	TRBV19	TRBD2	TGTGCCAGCGGTAGCGGGGACGCCATCTGGACCCAGTACTTC	CASGSGDAIWTQYF
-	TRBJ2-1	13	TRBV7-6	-	TGTGCCAGCAGCCCAGGGCGGGCAGGTGAGCAGTTCTTC	CASSPGRAGEQFF
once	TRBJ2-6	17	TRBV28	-	TGTGCCAGCAGTGTACCCGGGAGCTTCTCTGGGGCCAACGTCCTGACTTTC	CASSVPGSFSGANVLTF
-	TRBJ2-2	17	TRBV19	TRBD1	TGTGCCAGTACCCCCCCGGGCGCGGGACAGGGTTCCGGGGAGCTGTTTTTT	CASTPPGAGQGSGELFF
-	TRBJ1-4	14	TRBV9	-	TGTGCCAGCGGTCCCCGGAGAACTAATGAAAAACTGTTTTTT	CASGPRRTNEKLFF